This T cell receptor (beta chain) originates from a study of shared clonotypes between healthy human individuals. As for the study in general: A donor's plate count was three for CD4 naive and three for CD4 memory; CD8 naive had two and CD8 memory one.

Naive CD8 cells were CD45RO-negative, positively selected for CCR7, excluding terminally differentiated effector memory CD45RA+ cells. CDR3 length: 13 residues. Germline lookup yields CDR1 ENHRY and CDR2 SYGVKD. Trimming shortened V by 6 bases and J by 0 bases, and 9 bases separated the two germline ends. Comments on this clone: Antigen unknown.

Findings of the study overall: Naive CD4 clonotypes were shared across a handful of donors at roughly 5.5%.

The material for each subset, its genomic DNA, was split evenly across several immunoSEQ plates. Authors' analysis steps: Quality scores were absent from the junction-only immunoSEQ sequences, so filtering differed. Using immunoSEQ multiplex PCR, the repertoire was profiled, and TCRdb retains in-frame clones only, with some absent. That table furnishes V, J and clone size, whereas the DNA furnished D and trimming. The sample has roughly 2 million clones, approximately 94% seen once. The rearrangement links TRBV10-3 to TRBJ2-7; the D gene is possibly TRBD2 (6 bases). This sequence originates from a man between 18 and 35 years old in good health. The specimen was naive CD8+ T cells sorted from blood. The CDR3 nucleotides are TGTGCCATCAGGGAGACTAGCTCCTACGAGCAGTACTTC. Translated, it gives CAIRETSSYEQYF.